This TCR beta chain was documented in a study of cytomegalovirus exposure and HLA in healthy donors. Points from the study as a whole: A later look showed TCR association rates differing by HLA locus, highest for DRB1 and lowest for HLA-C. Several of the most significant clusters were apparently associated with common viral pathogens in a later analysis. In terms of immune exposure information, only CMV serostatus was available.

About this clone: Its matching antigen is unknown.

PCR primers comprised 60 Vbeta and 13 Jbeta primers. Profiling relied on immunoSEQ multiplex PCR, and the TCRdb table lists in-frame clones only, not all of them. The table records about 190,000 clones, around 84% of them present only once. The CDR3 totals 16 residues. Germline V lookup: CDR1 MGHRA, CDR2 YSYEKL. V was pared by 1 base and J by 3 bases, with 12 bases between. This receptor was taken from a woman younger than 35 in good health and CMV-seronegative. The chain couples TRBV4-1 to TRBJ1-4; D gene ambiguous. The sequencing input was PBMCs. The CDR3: CASSQGPAGSNEKLFF. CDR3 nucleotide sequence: TGCGCCAGCAGCCAAGGCCCGGCGGGTTCTAATGAAAAACTGTTTTTT.